The clone carrying this TCR beta chain was seen only once. Autoimmune disease history or systemic immunosuppression excluded patients. Peripheral blood came from all dose cohorts at three timepoints. The data originate from a study of OX40 agonist ivuxolimab in advanced cancers. Study background: Patients received the agonistic anti-OX40 (CD134) antibody ivuxolimab. Dose-escalation patients had hepatocellular carcinoma, melanoma, renal cell or head and neck cancer.

Profiled with immunoSEQ multiplex PCR; TCRdb holds only in-frame clones, not every one. Here the sample spans roughly 87,000 clones, over 80% being singletons. The CDR3 is made up of 19 amino acids. J gave up 6 bases and V 2 bases, and 17 bases lay outside the gene matches. The germline V gene has CDR1 SGHTA and CDR2 FQGNSA. This TCR came from an adult with an advanced solid tumor such as melanoma, head and neck, liver or kidney cancer. This chain uses TRBV7-2 with TRBJ1-5, with 9 bases aligning to TRBD1. The sequencing here drew on CD4+ or CD8+ T cells sorted from blood, taken in a trial of the OX40 agonist ivuxolimab. The CDR3: CASSLWRGNRGRVVQPQHF. The CDR3 region has the DNA TGTGCCAGCAGCTTATGGAGGGGTAACAGGGGGCGAGTAGTTCAGCCCCAGCATTTT.